Below, 32 T cell receptor beta chains from the same sample are listed, as sequenced in a study of blood T cell repertoires in COVID-19. Data came from immunoSEQ multiplex PCR; TCRdb stores just in-frame clones and leaves some out. The table lists 200,000 or so clones, approximately 87% of them singletons. Sequences were obtained from peripheral blood. Receptors originate from a woman aged 50 to 60 with acute or convalescent COVID-19.

This chain links TRBV7-2 with TRBJ2-1, with 7 bases lining up with TRBD2. V gave up 4 bases and J gave up 5 bases; unmatched junction bases: 8. The germline V gene has CDR1 SGHTA and CDR2 FQGNSA. CDR3 size: 15 residues. The CDR3 bases are TGTGCCAGCAGCTCTCCGGGACTACATAACAATGAGCAGTTCTTC. It translates to CASSSPGLHNNEQFF.

CDR3 nucleotides: TGTGCCAGCAGTGAAGCGGTCACAGGGGGAGAGCAGTACTTC. Protein product: CASSEAVTGGEQYF. V gene TRBV2 combines with J gene TRBJ2-7; 8 bases are shared with TRBD1. This CDR3 has 14 amino acids. With V trimmed by 0 bases and J by 7 bases, 5 bases remained unmatched. Germline V gene lookup returns CDR1 SNHLY and CDR2 FYNNEI.

The gene calls are TRBV7-2 and TRBJ2-7; 7 bases line up with TRBD2. Germline lookup yields CDR1 SGHTA and CDR2 FQGNSA. The J segment lost 6 bases and the V segment lost 3 bases, leaving 17 bases of the junction unmatched. This CDR3 is 17 amino acids long. CDR3 sequence (DNA): TGTGCCAGCAGCTTTGCGCCGGGGGGACTACCGTTGGGCGAGCAGTACTTC. The encoded protein is CASSFAPGGLPLGEQYF.

J is TRBJ2-5 and V is TRBV7-2; D may be TRBD2 (5 bases). Trimming removed 3 bases from V and 4 bases from J, with 9 bases in between. Germline values: CDR1 SGHTA, CDR2 FQGNSA. The CDR3 is made up of 13 amino acids. In nucleotides, the CDR3 is TGTGCCAGCAGCTTGCGAGGGATAGAGACCCAGTACTTC. Protein: CASSLRGIETQYF.

The V and J genes are TRBV24-1 and TRBJ2-2; D unresolved. CDR3 length equals 13 residues. CDR1 and CDR2 from the germline V gene are KGHDR and SFDVKD. Trimming pared 10 bases from V and 2 bases from J, leaving 10 bases between. The CDR3 here is CATATLNTGELFF. The CDR3 nucleotides read TGTGCCACTGCGACTCTAAACACCGGGGAGCTGTTTTTT.

The gene calls are TRBV9 and TRBJ2-1; 9 bases agree with TRBD2. CDR1 is SGDLS and CDR2 is YYNGEE in the germline V gene. The CDR3 has 16 amino acids. Trimming cost V 2 bases and J 8 bases; bases outside gene matches: 11. CDR3 sequence reads: CASSVRSAGGADEQFF. The CDR3 DNA reads TGTGCCAGCAGCGTCCGTTCCGCGGGAGGGGCGGATGAGCAGTTCTTC.

The chain couples TRBV19 to TRBJ2-7, with D unclear. There are 13 residues in the CDR3. Germline CDR1 reads LNHDA; CDR2 reads SQIVND (reference sequence). V gave up 1 base and J gave up 0 bases, with 4 bases separating them. The CDR3 region has the DNA TGTGCCAGTAGTATAGGACTCTCCTACGAGCAGTACTTC. Protein: CASSIGLSYEQYF.

The chain joins TRBV30 to TRBJ1-1, with a weak D call TRBD1 (5 bases). With 2 bases removed from V and 4 bases from J, the gap between germline ends came to 11 bases. The CDR3 loop spans 13 amino acids. The germline V gene has CDR1 GTSNPN and CDR2 SVGIG (reference sequence). The CDR3 region has the DNA TGTGCCTGGAGTCTTAGCAGGGCCACTGAAGCTTTCTTT. Its protein is CAWSLSRATEAFF.

Regarding this clone: Other DNA sequences within the sample encode an identical CDR3. The rearrangement links TRBV14 to TRBJ2-5; D is uncertain. CDR1 SGHDN and CDR2 FVKESK come from the germline V gene. The ends were cut back, 1 base at V and 4 bases at J, with 4 bases in the middle. The CDR3 length is 12 residues. The CDR3 DNA reads TGTGCCAGCAGCCAAGTTCGAGAGACCCAGTACTTC. It translates to CASSQVRETQYF.

This clone was observed a few times. This chain uses TRBV19 with TRBJ1-6; TRBD1 aligns across 8 bases. The germline CDR1 and CDR2 sequences are LNHDA and SQIVND (reference sequence). This CDR3 contains 13 residues. The junction had 7 bases not matched to a gene; V was cut back by 9 bases and J by 9 bases. CDR3 sequence: CASSGQGGSPLHF. The DNA for the CDR3 is TGTGCCAGCTCCGGACAGGGAGGTTCACCCCTCCACTTT.

The V and J genes are TRBV19 and TRBJ1-2; perhaps TRBD1 as D (5 bases). Trimming removed 4 bases from V and 0 bases from J, with 12 bases in between. This CDR3 contains 15 residues. Germline CDR1 and CDR2: LNHDA and SQIVND (reference sequence). CDR3 region: CASSTGYRTNYGYTF. The CDR3 DNA is TGTGCCAGTAGTACAGGGTACCGGACTAACTATGGCTACACCTTC.

The gene calls are TRBV11-2 and TRBJ2-5; 8 bases are shared with TRBD2. This CDR3 has 16 amino acids. Losses at the gene ends were 4 bases for V and 4 bases for J; bases not matched to a gene: 11. CDR1 and CDR2 from the germline V gene are SGHAT and FQNNGV. Written as DNA, the CDR3 is TGTGCCAGCAGCTCCCTAGCGGGCTGGCTTCGAGAGACCCAGTACTTC. Translation: CASSSLAGWLRETQYF.

The rearrangement links TRBV7-9 to TRBJ1-6, with TRBD1 matching 7 bases. J gave up 6 bases and V 6 bases, and 5 bases lay outside the gene matches. Germline V gene data show CDR1 as SEHNR and CDR2 as FQNEAQ (reference sequence). The length of the CDR3 is 14 residues. The CDR3 protein is CASSSDRVNSPLHF. The CDR3 DNA reads TGTGCCAGCAGTAGCGACAGGGTTAATTCACCCCTCCACTTT.

The chain has TRBV6-1 and TRBJ2-7, with D possibly being TRBD2 (6 bases). V was shortened by 3 bases and J by 5 bases, with 8 bases between the two germline ends. The V gene's germline CDR1 is MNHNS and CDR2 SASEGT. The CDR3 has 12 amino acids. The CDR3 DNA reads as TGTGCCAGCAGTGAGCGGGGAGACGAGCAGTACTTC. Translation gives CASSERGDEQYF.

The chain combines TRBV3-1 (or the pseudogene TRBV3-2) with TRBJ2-1, with 10 nucleotides matching TRBD2. The junction had 10 bases not matched to a gene; V was cut back by 0 bases and J by 14 bases. The CDR3 has 15 amino acids. From germline, CDR1 is LGHDT and CDR2 YNNKEL (reference sequence). The CDR3 coding sequence is TGTGCCAGCAGCCAAGAAGGGAGCGGGAGGGCCGAGGAGTTCTTC. It yields the protein CASSQEGSGRAEEFF.

The genes are TRBV6-2 or TRBV6-3 and TRBJ1-6; a weak D match, TRBD1 (5 bases). V lost 6 bases to trimming and J lost 5 bases, with 14 bases between them. The CDR3 is made up of 15 amino acids. Germline CDR1 and CDR2: MNHEY and SVGEGT. DNA of the CDR3: TGTGCCAGCAGCCCCATCGACAGAGATAATTCACCCCTCCACTTT. Translation gives CASSPIDRDNSPLHF.

The chain combines TRBV6-2 or TRBV6-3 with TRBJ2-7, with D possibly matching TRBD1 (6 bases). V was shortened by 6 bases and J by 2 bases, with 11 bases between the two germline ends. The CDR3 totals 13 residues. The germline CDR1 and CDR2 sequences are MNHEY and SVGEGT. The CDR3 spells CASSRTAAYEQYF. The CDR3 nucleotides read TGTGCCAGCAGCAGGACAGCTGCCTACGAGCAGTACTTC.

The count of this clone is one. The V and J genes are TRBV18 and TRBJ2-1; TRBD2 matches at 9 bases. CDR3 length: 16 amino acids. After removal of 0 bases from V and 4 bases from J, the junction contained 4 bases not matched to a gene. The germline V gene has CDR1 KGHSH and CDR2 LQKENI. This CDR3 is CASSPPRTSEYNEQFF. The CDR3 DNA sequence: TGTGCCAGCTCACCACCGCGGACTAGCGAATACAATGAGCAGTTCTTC.

The rearrangement joins TRBV11-3 to TRBJ2-1, with 16 positions matching TRBD2. The CDR3 loop spans 18 amino acids. Unmatched junction bases numbered 9, after V lost 5 bases and J lost 5 bases. CDR1 SGHNT and CDR2 YENEEA come from the germline V gene. The DNA for the CDR3 is TGTGCCAGCAGCCCCTACCGGGGACTAGCGGGGGGGAACAATGAGCAGTTCTTC. This sequence encodes CASSPYRGLAGGNNEQFF. Looking up the rest from reference TRBV11-3 and TRBJ2-1 gives the full variable domain: EAGVVQSPRYKIIEKKQPVAFWCNPISGHNTLYWYLQNLGQGPELLIRYENEEAVDDSQLPKDRFSAERLKGVDSTLKIQPAELGDSAVYLCASSPYRGLAGGNNEQFFGPGTRLTVL.

The J gene is TRBJ1-2, the V gene TRBV5-1, with 10 bases aligning to TRBD1. Germline V CDR1 and CDR2: SGHRS, YFSETQ. The ends lost 0 bases at V and 8 bases at J; junction bases unmatched: 7. The CDR3 extends over 15 amino acids. For the CDR3, the DNA is TGCGCCAGCAGCTTGGTCCGACAGGGGGCGGAAGGCTACACCTTC. This encodes CASSLVRQGAEGYTF.

V usage is TRBV7-9 and J usage is TRBJ2-1; D might be TRBD1 (7 bases). Germline-derived CDR1 and CDR2 are SEHNR and FQNEAQ (reference sequence). The V gene lost 11 bases and the J gene lost 7 bases, with 18 bases spanning the gap. The CDR3 consists of 13 residues. CDR3 sequence reads: CALEAGGSNEQFF. CDR3 sequence (DNA): TGTGCCCTGGAGGCAGGGGGGAGTAATGAGCAGTTCTTC.

This chain links TRBV11-3 with TRBJ1-1; the match to TRBD1 covers 10 bases. The trim removed 5 bases at V and 2 bases at J, leaving 11 bases unmatched. This CDR3 spans 17 amino acids. CDR1 is SGHNT, CDR2 YENEEA, per germline. CDR3 amino acids: CASSPGGTGVKNTEAFF. For the CDR3, the DNA is TGTGCCAGCAGCCCTGGGGGGACAGGGGTAAAAAACACTGAAGCTTTCTTT.

J is TRBJ2-3 and V is TRBV6-2 or TRBV6-3, with 8 bases fitting TRBD2. The CDR3 extends over 16 amino acids. Trimming removed 2 bases from V and 0 bases from J; junction bases left unmatched: 4. Germline-derived CDR1 and CDR2 are MNHEY and SVGEGT. The CDR3 DNA is TGTGCCAGCAGTTACGGGATAGCGGGAAGCACAGATACGCAGTATTTT. Amino acid sequence: CASSYGIAGSTDTQYF.

The V and J genes are TRBV29-1 and TRBJ2-3; 9 positions agree with TRBD1. Germline V gene lookup returns CDR1 SQVTM and CDR2 ANQGSEA. J gave up 4 bases and V 4 bases, and 3 bases lay outside the gene matches. CDR3 length: 13 residues. CDR3 region: CSVATGGADTQYF. The CDR3 DNA reads as TGCAGCGTTGCAACAGGGGGCGCAGATACGCAGTATTTT.

The chain is built from TRBV5-4 and TRBJ2-3, with TRBD1 as a possible D gene (5 bases). Per germline, CDR1 SGHNT and CDR2 YYREEE (reference sequence). Trimming left V 6 bases short and J 5 bases short, with 13 bases between. The CDR3 consists of 13 residues. The CDR3 loop is CASTAARGDTQYF. The CDR3 coding sequence is TGTGCCAGCACCGCGGCAAGGGGAGATACGCAGTATTTT.

The chain joins TRBV5-5 to TRBJ2-3; no clear D gene. Looked up from germline, CDR1 is SGHKS and CDR2 is YYEKEE (reference sequence). The ends were cut back, 0 bases at V and 1 base at J, with 9 bases in the middle. This CDR3 region has 15 residues. The CDR3 DNA reads as TGTGCCAGCAGCTTGGTGCTGGCCGGCACAGATACGCAGTATTTT. Translating gives CASSLVLAGTDTQYF.

This chain links TRBV15 with TRBJ1-1; 8 nucleotides match TRBD1. This CDR3 is 15 amino acids long. The V gene end was trimmed by 3 bases and the J gene end by 3 bases; junction bases not matched to a gene: 6. Looked up from germline, CDR1 is LNHNV and CDR2 is YYDKDF (reference sequence). CDR3: CATSRRDRTDTEAFF. CDR3 DNA sequence: TGTGCCACCAGCAGGAGGGACAGGACCGACACTGAAGCTTTCTTT. The full variable domain, completed using reference TRBV15 and TRBJ1-1, is DAMVIQNPRYQVTQFGKPVTLSCSQTLNHNVMYWYQQKSSQAPKLLFHYYDKDFNNEADTPDNFQSRRPNTSFCFLDIRSPGLGDTAMYLCATSRRDRTDTEAFFGQGTRLTVV.

Regarding this clone: In the same sample, other DNA sequences code for this CDR3. V is TRBV18 and J is TRBJ1-5, with TRBD1 matching over 7 bases. V lost 3 bases and J lost 5; bases outside the gene matches: 1. The CDR3 runs to 13 residues. Per the germline V gene, CDR1 is KGHSH and CDR2 is LQKENI. The DNA of the CDR3 is TGTGCCAGCTCACCCGGGACAGATCAGCCCCAGCATTTT. It encodes CASSPGTDQPQHF.

This rearrangement joins TRBV5-4 to TRBJ2-1; 7 nucleotides line up with TRBD1. With V trimmed by 3 bases and J by 9 bases, 6 bases remained unmatched. There are 13 residues in the CDR3. Germline-derived CDR1 and CDR2 are SGHNT and YYREEE (reference sequence). CDR3 loop: CASSSTGYGEQFF. As DNA, the CDR3 is TGTGCCAGCAGCTCGACAGGGTACGGTGAGCAGTTCTTC.

J is TRBJ1-1 and V is TRBV12-5; unclear D gene. From germline, CDR1 is LGHNT and CDR2 FRNRAP. Between the trimmed V and J ends, which lost 0 bases and 7 bases, there was a span of 9 bases. The CDR3 extends over 13 amino acids. The DNA for the CDR3 is TGTGCTAGTGGTTTGGTAACAGAGGGTGAAGCTTTCTTT. This codes for CASGLVTEGEAFF. Using reference TRBV12-5 and TRBJ1-1 for the parts outside the CDR3, the full variable domain is DARVTQTPRHKVTEMGQEVTMRCQPILGHNTVFWYRQTMMQGLELLAYFRNRAPLDDSGMPKDRFSAEMPDATLATLKIQPSEPRDSAVYFCASGLVTEGEAFFGQGTRLTVV.

The V call is TRBV7-8, the J call TRBJ1-1; a weak D match, TRBD1 (5 bases). CDR1 and CDR2 (germline): SGHVS, FQNEAQ. This CDR3 has 14 amino acids. V was cut by 3 bases and J by 6 bases, with 14 bases left in between. The CDR3: CASSFAGREAEAFF. The CDR3 DNA reads TGTGCCAGCAGCTTTGCGGGCAGGGAGGCTGAAGCTTTCTTT.

The chain uses TRBV9 and TRBJ2-3, with 9 bases aligning to TRBD2. V shed 1 base, J shed 6 bases, and the junction held 6 bases outside the gene matches. CDR3 length: 15 residues. Germline V gene data show CDR1 as SGDLS and CDR2 as YYNGEE. Here the CDR3 reads CASSVRGGAFDTQYF. In nucleotides, the CDR3 is TGTGCCAGCAGCGTACGCGGGGGGGCCTTTGATACGCAGTATTTT.